The following is a T cell receptor beta chain sequence with its context. The data stem from a study of blood T cell repertoires in COVID-19. Looking at the study overall: Samples representing acute and convalescent COVID-19 were sourced from the United States, Italy and Spain. Sources were T cells, B-cell-depleted T cells, or PBMCs; the material itself was cDNA or gDNA.

Per the study methods: Estimation of nucleated cell counts was performed using reference gene primer amplification. Only in-frame clones appear in the TCRdb table, and some are missing; sequencing was by immunoSEQ multiplex PCR. That table gives V, J and clone size, and the DNA gave D and trimming. The table lists some 98,000 clones, 70% to 85% of them singletons. V was trimmed by 0 bases and J by 3 bases, leaving 11 bases between them. The CDR3 totals 15 residues. The germline gives CDR1 SGHRS, CDR2 YFSETQ. The sequenced sample was peripheral blood. The TCR was taken from a man in his 70s with acute or convalescent COVID-19. The chain links TRBV5-1 to TRBJ2-3, with D possibly being TRBD2 (6 bases). The CDR3 nucleotides are TGCGCCAGCAGCTTGGGACTAGTATCGACAGATACGCAGTATTTT. Its translation: CASSLGLVSTDTQYF.